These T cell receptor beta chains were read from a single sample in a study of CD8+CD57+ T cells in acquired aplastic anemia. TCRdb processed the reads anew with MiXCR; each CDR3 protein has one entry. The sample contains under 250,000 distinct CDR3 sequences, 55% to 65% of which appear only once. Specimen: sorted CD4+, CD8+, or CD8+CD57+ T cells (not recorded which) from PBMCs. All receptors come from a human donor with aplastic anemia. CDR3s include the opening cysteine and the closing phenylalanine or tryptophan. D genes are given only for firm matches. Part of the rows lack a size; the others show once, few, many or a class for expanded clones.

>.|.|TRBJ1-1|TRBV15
CATSRSGRVNTEAFF
TGTGCCACCAGCAGATCAGGGAGGGTGAACACTGAAGCTTTCTTT
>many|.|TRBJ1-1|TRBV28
CASSPFRKAEAFF
TGTGCCAGCAGCCCTTTTAGGAAGGCTGAAGCTTTCTTT
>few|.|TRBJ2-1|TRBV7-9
CASSPPGTYNEQFF
TGTGCCAGCAGCCCTCCGGGGACCTACAATGAGCAGTTCTTC
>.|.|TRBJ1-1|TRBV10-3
CAISYAGTSNTEAFF
TGTGCCATCAGTTACGCCGGGACCTCGAACACTGAAGCTTTCTTT
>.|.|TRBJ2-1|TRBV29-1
CSYGQYRNNEQFF
TGCAGCTACGGACAGTACCGAAACAATGAGCAGTTCTTC
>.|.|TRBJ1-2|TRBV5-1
CASSLESSTYGYTF
TGCGCCAGCAGCTTGGAGAGCTCCACCTATGGCTACACCTTC
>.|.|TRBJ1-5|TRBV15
CATSLKTGQVNQPQHF
TGTGCCACCAGTCTCAAGACCGGCCAGGTCAATCAGCCCCAGCATTTT
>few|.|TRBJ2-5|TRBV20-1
CSATGQETQYF
TGCAGTGCTACAGGGCAAGAGACCCAGTACTTC
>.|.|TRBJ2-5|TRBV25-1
CASSGGHYGVQYF
TGTGCCAGCAGTGGGGGCCATTACGGGGTCCAGTACTTC
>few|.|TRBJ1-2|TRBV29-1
CSVDEGNYGYTF
TGCAGCGTTGACGAGGGGAACTATGGCTACACCTTC
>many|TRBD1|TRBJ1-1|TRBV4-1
CASSQGTVNTEAFF
TGCGCCAGCAGCCAGGGGACAGTCAACACTGAAGCTTTCTTT
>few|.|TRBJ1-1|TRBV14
CASSQAGNTEAFF
TGTGCCAGCAGCCAAGCAGGGAACACTGAAGCTTTCTTT
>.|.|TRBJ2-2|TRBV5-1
CASLQGSNTGELFF
TGCGCCAGTTTACAGGGATCTAACACCGGGGAGCTGTTTTTT
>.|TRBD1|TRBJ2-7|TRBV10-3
CAISVEGARYEQYF
TGTGCCATCAGTGTAGAGGGGGCTCGGTACGAGCAGTACTTC
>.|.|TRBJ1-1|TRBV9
CASSITGITEAFF
TGTGCCAGCAGCATCACAGGGATTACTGAAGCTTTCTTT
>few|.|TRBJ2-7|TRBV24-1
CATSPGDTYEQYF
TGTGCCACCAGTCCGGGGGACACCTACGAGCAGTACTTC
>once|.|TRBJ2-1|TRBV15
CATSWGMNNEQFF
TGTGCCACCAGCTGGGGCATGAACAATGAGCAGTTCTTC
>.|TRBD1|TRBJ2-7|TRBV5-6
CASSLGDREFNEQYF
TGTGCCAGCAGCTTGGGGGACAGGGAATTCAACGAGCAGTACTTC
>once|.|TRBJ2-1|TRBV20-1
CSASTFKGNEQFF
TGCAGTGCTAGTACCTTTAAGGGCAATGAGCAGTTCTTC
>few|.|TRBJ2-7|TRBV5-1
CASSLARGRSTYEQYF
TGCGCCAGCAGCTTGGCCCGGGGGAGGTCTACCTACGAGCAGTACTTC
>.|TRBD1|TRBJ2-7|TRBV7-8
CASSTGTGGWEQYF
TGTGCCAGCAGCACCGGGACAGGGGGTTGGGAGCAGTACTTC
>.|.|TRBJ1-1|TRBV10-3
CAISGQGRDTEAFF
TGTGCCATCAGTGGTCAGGGGAGGGATACTGAAGCTTTCTTT
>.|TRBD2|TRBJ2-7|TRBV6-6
CASSTSDSYEQYF
TGTGCCAGCTCCACTAGCGATTCCTACGAGCAGTACTTC
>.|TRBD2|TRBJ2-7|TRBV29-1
CSVVGGRLNEQYF
TGCAGCGTTGTAGGCGGGAGGTTGAACGAGCAGTACTTC
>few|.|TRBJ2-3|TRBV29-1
CSVEPTLGYTQYF
TGCAGCGTTGAACCGACGCTGGGGTATACGCAGTATTTT
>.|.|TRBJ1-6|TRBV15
CATSRVQSNSPLHF
TGTGCCACCAGCAGAGTACAGTCTAATTCACCCCTCCACTTT
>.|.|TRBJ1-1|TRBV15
CATNRDWRNTEAFF
TGTGCCACCAACAGAGATTGGAGGAACACTGAAGCTTTCTTT
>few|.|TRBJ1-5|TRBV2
CASSEARRNQPQHF
TGTGCCAGCAGTGAAGCGCGGCGCAATCAGCCCCAGCATTTT
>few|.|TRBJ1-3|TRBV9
CASSVAGVSGNTIYF
TGTGCCAGCAGCGTAGCAGGGGTATCTGGAAACACCATATATTTT
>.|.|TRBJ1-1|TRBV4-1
CASRGLTAGTEAFF
TGCGCCAGCAGAGGATTGACAGCGGGGACTGAAGCTTTCTTT
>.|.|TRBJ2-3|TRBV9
CASSVVATDTQYF
TGTGCCAGCAGCGTTGTGGCGACAGATACGCAGTATTTT
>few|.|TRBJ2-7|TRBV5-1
CASSLGSALVEQYF
TGCGCCAGCAGCTTGGGATCGGCCTTGGTGGAGCAGTACTTC
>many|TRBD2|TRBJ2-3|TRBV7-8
CASSETSGSTDTQYF
TGTGCCAGCAGCGAAACTAGCGGGAGCACAGATACGCAGTATTTT
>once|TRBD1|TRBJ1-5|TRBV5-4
CASSKQGRDQPQHF
TGTGCCAGCAGCAAACAGGGGCGAGATCAGCCCCAGCATTTT
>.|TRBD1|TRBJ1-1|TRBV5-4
CASTINRGSTEPIEAFF
TGTGCCAGCACGATTAACAGGGGTTCCACGGAACCAATTGAAGCTTTCTTT
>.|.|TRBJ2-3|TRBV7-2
CASSFLGGAPDTQYF
TGTGCCAGCAGCTTTTTAGGGGGGGCCCCAGATACGCAGTATTTT
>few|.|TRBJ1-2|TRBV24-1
CATRDSDLGYGYTF
TGTGCCACCAGGGACAGTGACTTAGGCTATGGCTACACCTTC
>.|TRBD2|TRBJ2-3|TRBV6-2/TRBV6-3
CASSITAGVADTQYF
TGTGCCAGCAGTATCACAGCGGGAGTCGCAGATACGCAGTATTTT
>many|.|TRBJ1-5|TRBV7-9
CASSFSNQPQHF
TGTGCCAGCAGCTTTAGCAATCAGCCCCAGCATTTT
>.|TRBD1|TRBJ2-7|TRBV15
CATSRDLGTGIEQYF
TGTGCCACCAGCAGAGATTTGGGGACAGGTATCGAGCAGTACTTC
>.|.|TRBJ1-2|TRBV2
CASGRSYGYTF
TGTGCCAGCGGCCGGTCCTATGGCTACACCTTC
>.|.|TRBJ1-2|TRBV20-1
CSARDIGLEALYGYTF
TGCAGTGCTAGAGATATTGGATTGGAAGCTTTATATGGCTACACCTTC
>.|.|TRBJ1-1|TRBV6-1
CASSDRSNTEAFF
TGTGCCAGCAGTGATCGGAGTAACACTGAAGCTTTCTTT
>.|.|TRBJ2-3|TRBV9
CASSVDGDTQYF
TGTGCCAGCAGCGTAGACGGGGATACGCAGTATTTT
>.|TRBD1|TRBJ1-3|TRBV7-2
CASSLGGRVGGSGNTIYF
TGTGCCAGCAGCCTAGGGGGCAGGGTAGGGGGCTCTGGAAACACCATATATTTT
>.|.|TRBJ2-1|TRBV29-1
CSVRGTEYNEQFF
TGCAGCGTTCGAGGGACGGAATACAATGAGCAGTTCTTC
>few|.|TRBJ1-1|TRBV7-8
CASSTLMMAGTEAFF
TGTGCCAGCAGCACCCTCATGATGGCCGGGACTGAAGCTTTCTTT
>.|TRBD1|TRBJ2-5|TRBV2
CASSEGQGAGETQYF
TGTGCCAGCAGTGAGGGACAGGGGGCGGGGGAGACCCAGTACTTC
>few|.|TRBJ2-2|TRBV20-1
CSARGSFGELFF
TGCAGTGCTAGAGGTTCGTTTGGGGAGCTGTTTTTT
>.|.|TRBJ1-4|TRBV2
CASSDRDDEKLFF
TGTGCCAGCAGTGACAGGGATGATGAAAAACTGTTTTTT
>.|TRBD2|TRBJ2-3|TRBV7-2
CASSPTSALADTQYF
TGCGCCAGCAGCCCGACTAGCGCTTTAGCAGATACGCAGTATTTT
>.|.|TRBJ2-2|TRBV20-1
CSARGRGGNTGELFF
TGCAGTGCTAGAGGACGGGGCGGTAACACCGGGGAGCTGTTTTTT
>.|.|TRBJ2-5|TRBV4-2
CASSQERTETQYF
TGTGCCAGCAGCCAAGAGAGGACGGAGACCCAGTACTTC
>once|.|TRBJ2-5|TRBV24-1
CATSDLAAQETQYF
TGTGCCACCAGTGATTTGGCGGCCCAAGAGACCCAGTACTTC
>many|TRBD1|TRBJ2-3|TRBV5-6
CASSLGGTGVPDTQYF
TGTGCCAGCAGCTTGGGGGGGACAGGGGTTCCCGATACGCAGTATTTT